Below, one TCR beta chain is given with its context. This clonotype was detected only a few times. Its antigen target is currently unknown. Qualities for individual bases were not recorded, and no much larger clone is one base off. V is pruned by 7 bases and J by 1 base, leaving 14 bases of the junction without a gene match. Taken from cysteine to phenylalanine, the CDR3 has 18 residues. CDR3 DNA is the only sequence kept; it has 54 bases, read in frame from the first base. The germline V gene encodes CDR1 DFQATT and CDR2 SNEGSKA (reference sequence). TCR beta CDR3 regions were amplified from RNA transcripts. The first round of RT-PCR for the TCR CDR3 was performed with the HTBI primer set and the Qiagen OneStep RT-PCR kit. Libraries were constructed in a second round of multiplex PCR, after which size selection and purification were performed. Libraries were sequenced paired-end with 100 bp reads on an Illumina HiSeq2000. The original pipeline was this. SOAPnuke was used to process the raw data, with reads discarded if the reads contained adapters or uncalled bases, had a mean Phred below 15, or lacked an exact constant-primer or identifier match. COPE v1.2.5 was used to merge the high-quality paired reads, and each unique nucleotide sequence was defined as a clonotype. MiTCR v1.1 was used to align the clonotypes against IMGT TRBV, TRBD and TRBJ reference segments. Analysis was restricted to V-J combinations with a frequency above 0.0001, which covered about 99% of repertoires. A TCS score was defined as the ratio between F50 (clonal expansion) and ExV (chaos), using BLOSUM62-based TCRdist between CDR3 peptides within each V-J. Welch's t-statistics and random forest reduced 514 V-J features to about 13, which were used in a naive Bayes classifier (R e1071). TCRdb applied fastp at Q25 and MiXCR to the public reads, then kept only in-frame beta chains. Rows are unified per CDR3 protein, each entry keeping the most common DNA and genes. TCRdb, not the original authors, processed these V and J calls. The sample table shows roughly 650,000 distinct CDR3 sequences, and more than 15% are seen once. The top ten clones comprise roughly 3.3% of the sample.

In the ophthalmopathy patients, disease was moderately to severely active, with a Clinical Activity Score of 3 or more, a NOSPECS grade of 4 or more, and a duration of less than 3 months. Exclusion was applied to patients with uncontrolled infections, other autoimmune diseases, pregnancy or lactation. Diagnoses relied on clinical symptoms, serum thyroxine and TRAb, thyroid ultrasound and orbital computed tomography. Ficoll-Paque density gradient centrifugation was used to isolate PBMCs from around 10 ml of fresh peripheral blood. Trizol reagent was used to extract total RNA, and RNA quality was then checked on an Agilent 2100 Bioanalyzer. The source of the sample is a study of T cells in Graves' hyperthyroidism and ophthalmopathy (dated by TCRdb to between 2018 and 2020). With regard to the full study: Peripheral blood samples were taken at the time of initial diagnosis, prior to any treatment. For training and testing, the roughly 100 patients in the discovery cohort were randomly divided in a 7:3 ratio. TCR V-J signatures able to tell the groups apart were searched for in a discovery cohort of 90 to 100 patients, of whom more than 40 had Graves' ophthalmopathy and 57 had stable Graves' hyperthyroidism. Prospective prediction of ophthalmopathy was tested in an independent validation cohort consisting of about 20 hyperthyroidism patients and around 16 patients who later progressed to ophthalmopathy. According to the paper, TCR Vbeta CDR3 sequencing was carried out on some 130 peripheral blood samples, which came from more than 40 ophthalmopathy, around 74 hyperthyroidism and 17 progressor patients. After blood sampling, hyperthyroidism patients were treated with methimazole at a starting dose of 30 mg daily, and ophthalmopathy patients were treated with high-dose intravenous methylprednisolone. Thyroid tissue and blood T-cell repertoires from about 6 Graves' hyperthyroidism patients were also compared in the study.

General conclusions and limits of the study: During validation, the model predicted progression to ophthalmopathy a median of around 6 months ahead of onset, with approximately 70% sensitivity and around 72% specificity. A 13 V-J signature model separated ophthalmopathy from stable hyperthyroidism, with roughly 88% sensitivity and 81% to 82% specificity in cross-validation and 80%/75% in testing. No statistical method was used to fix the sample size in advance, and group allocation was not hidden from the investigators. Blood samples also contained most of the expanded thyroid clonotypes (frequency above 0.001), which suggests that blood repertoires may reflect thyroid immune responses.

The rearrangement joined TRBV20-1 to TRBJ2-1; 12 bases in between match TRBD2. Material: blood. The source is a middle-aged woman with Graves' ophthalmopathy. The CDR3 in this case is CSVPLAGGTSGSYNEQFF. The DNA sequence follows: TGCAGTGTTCCCCTGGCCGGCGGGACTAGCGGGTCCTACAATGAGCAGTTCTTC.